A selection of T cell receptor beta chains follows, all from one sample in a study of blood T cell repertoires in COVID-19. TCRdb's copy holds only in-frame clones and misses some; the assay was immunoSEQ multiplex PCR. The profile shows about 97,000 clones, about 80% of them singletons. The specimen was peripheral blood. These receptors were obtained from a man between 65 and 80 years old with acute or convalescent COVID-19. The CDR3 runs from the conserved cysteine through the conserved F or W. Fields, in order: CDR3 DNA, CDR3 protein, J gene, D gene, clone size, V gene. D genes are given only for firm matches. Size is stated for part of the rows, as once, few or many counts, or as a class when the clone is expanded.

TGTGCCAGCAGAAGGGACAGGAATATGAACACTGAAGCTTTCTTT,CASRRDRNMNTEAFF,TRBJ1-1,TRBD1,-,TRBV2
TGTGCCAGCAGGGATCAGACAGGAGCTCAAGCTTTCTTT,CASRDQTGAQAFF,TRBJ1-1,-,-,TRBV5-6
TGTGCCAGCAGCTCCTCTTTGGGGGCACGGGGCGAGCAGTACTTC,CASSSSLGARGEQYF,TRBJ2-7,-,few,TRBV13
TGTGCCAGCAGTCCCGGGGAGGCAACTAATGAAAAACTGTTTTTT,CASSPGEATNEKLFF,TRBJ1-4,-,-,TRBV6-2/TRBV6-3
TGTGCCAGCTCACCACCGGAGTACTCTTACTACGAGCAGTACTTC,CASSPPEYSYYEQYF,TRBJ2-7,-,-,TRBV18
TGTGCCAGCTCACCCTACTCGGGACAGGGGAGCACCACTAATGAAAAACTGTTTTTT,CASSPYSGQGSTTNEKLFF,TRBJ1-4,TRBD1,-,TRBV18
TGCGCCAGCAGTGAGTCGACCCTGACAGCAACGAACACCGGGGAGCTGTTTTTT,CASSESTLTATNTGELFF,TRBJ2-2,-,-,TRBV10-1
TGTGCCAGTGGGGGCGGGTTGGGGAACACTGAAGCTTTCTTT,CASGGGLGNTEAFF,TRBJ1-1,-,-,TRBV3-1/TRBV3-2
TGTGCCAGCAGACACGGGGGCTACGAGCAGTACTTC,CASRHGGYEQYF,TRBJ2-7,-,-,TRBV6-5
TGTGCCATCAGTGAGAGCAGGGGGGTGAACACTGAAGCTTTCTTT,CAISESRGVNTEAFF,TRBJ1-1,TRBD1,-,TRBV10-3
TGCGCCAGCAGCCTGGGACAAACAAATCAGCCCCAGCATTTT,CASSLGQTNQPQHF,TRBJ1-5,-,once,TRBV4-3
TGTGCCAGCAGTGTGGAGAGCTCTGGAAACACCATATATTTT,CASSVESSGNTIYF,TRBJ1-3,-,-,TRBV2
TGTGCCAGCAGCCCCCTGGACAGGCAGAGCTACACCTTC,CASSPLDRQSYTF,TRBJ1-2,TRBD1,few,TRBV7-8
TGTGCCAGCAGCGTAGCCAGGGAACATAGAGGATGTAATCAGCCCCAGCATTTT,CASSVAREHRGCNQPQHF,TRBJ1-5,-,-,TRBV9
TGTGCCAGCAGCCGCGGGACAGGGGTGGCCACAGATACGCAGTATTTT,CASSRGTGVATDTQYF,TRBJ2-3,TRBD1,-,TRBV3-1/TRBV3-2
TGCAGTGCTAGAAGGAGGGGGGAGCTGTTTTTT,CSARRRGELFF,TRBJ2-2,-,-,TRBV20-1
TGTGCCAGCAATGACCAGGGGACTGGAAACACCATATATTTT,CASNDQGTGNTIYF,TRBJ1-3,-,-,TRBV6-6
TGTGCCAGCTCACCCATCCACACCCGGGGTCAGGCCTACAATGAGCAGTTCTTC,CASSPIHTRGQAYNEQFF,TRBJ2-1,-,-,TRBV18
TGTGCCAGCACCCCTACCGCGTGGGGCTACACCTTC,CASTPTAWGYTF,TRBJ1-2,-,-,TRBV6-6
TGTGCCACCAGCAGAGATACAGGGAACACTGAAGCTTTCTTT,CATSRDTGNTEAFF,TRBJ1-1,-,-,TRBV15
TGTGCCAGTAGTATCGATTCGGGACTAGCTGAGACCCAGTACTTC,CASSIDSGLAETQYF,TRBJ2-5,TRBD2,-,TRBV19
TGTGCCAGCAGTTTACGATATGGGAGCCAGCATTTT,CASSLRYGSQHF,TRBJ1-5,-,once,TRBV12-3/TRBV12-4
TGTGCCAGCAGTATGGCACCACCCTCTGGAAACACCATATATTTT,CASSMAPPSGNTIYF,TRBJ1-3,-,-,TRBV6-2/TRBV6-3
TGCAGTGCTAGTGACAGGACCTACGAGCAGTACTTC,CSASDRTYEQYF,TRBJ2-7,-,-,TRBV20-1
TGTGCCAGCAGTTTTTTGGGGACACAGGGCTTGAACACTGAAGCTTTCTTT,CASSFLGTQGLNTEAFF,TRBJ1-1,-,once,TRBV28
TGTGCCAGCAGTTCCTCGAACAGGGCCTATAGCAATCAGCCCCAGCATTTT,CASSSSNRAYSNQPQHF,TRBJ1-5,-,-,TRBV6-2/TRBV6-3
TGTGCCAGCAGTTTTGGACAGGGCCCCCAGCATTTT,CASSFGQGPQHF,TRBJ1-5,TRBD1,-,TRBV12-3/TRBV12-4
TGCGCCAGCAGTCCCGGACAGGGGGTGAGCTACACCTTC,CASSPGQGVSYTF,TRBJ1-2,TRBD1,-,TRBV5-1
TGTGCCAGCAGCCAAGATCGGGTGCTGGGTGAGACCCAGTACTTC,CASSQDRVLGETQYF,TRBJ2-5,-,-,TRBV3-1/TRBV3-2
TGTGCCAGCAGCTTCGGGGTATCTGGGGCCAACGTCCTGACTTTC,CASSFGVSGANVLTF,TRBJ2-6,-,few,TRBV9
TGTGCCAGCAGTTCCCCACGCAGGATCCACGAGCAGTACTTC,CASSSPRRIHEQYF,TRBJ2-7,-,-,TRBV27
TGTGCCAGCAGCTTGGTCCCACGGGGGGCTGGAGAGACCCAGTACTTC,CASSLVPRGAGETQYF,TRBJ2-5,-,-,TRBV7-9
TGTGCCAGCAGTACCGGGGGGCGTCTATATGGCTACACCTTC,CASSTGGRLYGYTF,TRBJ1-2,-,-,TRBV6-5
TGTGCCAGCAGAAGCAGCGGGACCGGGGAGCTGTTTTTT,CASRSSGTGELFF,TRBJ2-2,-,-,TRBV7-3
TGCAGCGTGATGGGACAGGGCCCCTACTACGAGCAGTACTTC,CSVMGQGPYYEQYF,TRBJ2-7,TRBD1,-,TRBV29-1
TGTGCCAGCAGCTCAAGGACCGGGACAGGCCCAGAGACCTATGGCTACACCTTC,CASSSRTGTGPETYGYTF,TRBJ1-2,TRBD1,-,TRBV7-9
TGTGCCAGCAGCCTCCAGACAGGGTACACAGATACGCAGTATTTT,CASSLQTGYTDTQYF,TRBJ2-3,TRBD1,few,TRBV2